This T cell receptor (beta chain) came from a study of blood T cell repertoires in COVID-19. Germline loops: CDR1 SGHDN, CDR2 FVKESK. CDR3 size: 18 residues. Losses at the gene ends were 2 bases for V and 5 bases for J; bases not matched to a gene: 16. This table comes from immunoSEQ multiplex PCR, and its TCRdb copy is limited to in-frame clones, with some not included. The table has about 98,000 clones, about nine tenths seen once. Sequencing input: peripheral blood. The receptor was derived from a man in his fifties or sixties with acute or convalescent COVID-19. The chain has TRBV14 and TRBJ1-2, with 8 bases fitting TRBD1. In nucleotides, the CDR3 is TGTGCCAGCAGCCAACTCAATTCCAGGGGGCGCGAGGGGTATGGCTACACCTTC. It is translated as CASSQLNSRGREGYGYTF.